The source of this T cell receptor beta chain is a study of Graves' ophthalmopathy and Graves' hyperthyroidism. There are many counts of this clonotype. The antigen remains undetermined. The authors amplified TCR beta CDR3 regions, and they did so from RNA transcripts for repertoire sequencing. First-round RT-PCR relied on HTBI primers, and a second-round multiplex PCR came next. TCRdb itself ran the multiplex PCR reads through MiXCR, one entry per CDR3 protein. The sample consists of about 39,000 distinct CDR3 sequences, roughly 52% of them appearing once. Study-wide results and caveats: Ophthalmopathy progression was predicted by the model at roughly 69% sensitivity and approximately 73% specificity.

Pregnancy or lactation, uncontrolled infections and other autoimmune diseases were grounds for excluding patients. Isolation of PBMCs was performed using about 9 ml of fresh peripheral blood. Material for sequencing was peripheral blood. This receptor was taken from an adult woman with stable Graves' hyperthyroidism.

The CDR3 protein is CASRPSGYEQYF. The DNA of the CDR3 is TGTGCCAGCAGGCCTAGCGGCTACGAGCAGTACTTC. This chain connects TRBV28 to TRBJ2-7; 7 nucleotides align to TRBD2. Germline V lookup: CDR1 MDHEN, CDR2 SYDVKM. The trim removed 6 bases at V and 3 bases at J, leaving 2 bases unmatched. This CDR3 is 12 amino acids long.